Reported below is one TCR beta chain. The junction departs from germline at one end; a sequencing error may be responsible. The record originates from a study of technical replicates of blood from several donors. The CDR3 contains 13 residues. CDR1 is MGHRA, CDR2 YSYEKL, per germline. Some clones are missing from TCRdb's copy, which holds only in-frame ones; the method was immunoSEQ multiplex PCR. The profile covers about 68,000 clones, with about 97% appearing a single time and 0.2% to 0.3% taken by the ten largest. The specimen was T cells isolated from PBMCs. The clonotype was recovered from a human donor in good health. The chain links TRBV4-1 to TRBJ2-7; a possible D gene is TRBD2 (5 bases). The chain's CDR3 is CASSQGSDYDQYF. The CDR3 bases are TGCGCCAGCAGCCAAGGGTCAGACTACGATCAGTACTTC.